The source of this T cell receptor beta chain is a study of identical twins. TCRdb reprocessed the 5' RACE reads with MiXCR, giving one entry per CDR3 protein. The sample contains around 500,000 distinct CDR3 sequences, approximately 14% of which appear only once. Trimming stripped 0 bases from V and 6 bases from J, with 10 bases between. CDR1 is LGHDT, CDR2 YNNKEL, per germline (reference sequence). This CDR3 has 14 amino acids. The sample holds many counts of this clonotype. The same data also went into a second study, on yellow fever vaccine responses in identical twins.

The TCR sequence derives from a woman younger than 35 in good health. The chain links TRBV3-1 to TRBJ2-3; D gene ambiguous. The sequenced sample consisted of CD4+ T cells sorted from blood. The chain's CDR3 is CASSQEEVRDTQYF. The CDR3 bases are TGTGCCAGCAGCCAAGAGGAAGTGAGGGATACGCAGTATTTT.